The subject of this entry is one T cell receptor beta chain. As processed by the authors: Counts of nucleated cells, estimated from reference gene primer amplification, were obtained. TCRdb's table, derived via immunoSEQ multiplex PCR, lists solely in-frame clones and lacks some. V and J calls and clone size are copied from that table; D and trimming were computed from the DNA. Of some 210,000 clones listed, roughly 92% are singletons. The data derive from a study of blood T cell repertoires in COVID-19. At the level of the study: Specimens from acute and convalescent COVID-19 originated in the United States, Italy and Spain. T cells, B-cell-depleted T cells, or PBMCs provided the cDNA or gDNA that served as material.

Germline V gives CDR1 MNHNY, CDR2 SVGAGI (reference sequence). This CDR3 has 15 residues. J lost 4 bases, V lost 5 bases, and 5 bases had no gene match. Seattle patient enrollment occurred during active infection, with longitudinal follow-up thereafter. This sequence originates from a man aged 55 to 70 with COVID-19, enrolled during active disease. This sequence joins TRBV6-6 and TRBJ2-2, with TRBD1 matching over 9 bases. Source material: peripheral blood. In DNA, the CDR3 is TGTGCCAGCAGTATTGGGACAGGGACCACCGGGGAGCTGTTTTTT. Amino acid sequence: CASSIGTGTTGELFF.